This TCR beta chain was identified during a study of neurological immune-mediated disorders. General study results and limits: Across subjects, expanded clones had no CDR3 amino acid sequences in common, pointing to private repertoires in all groups. Multiple sclerosis, the disease with the least TCR clonal expansion, fell below healthy controls, whereas HTLV-1-associated myelopathy showed the most.

CDR1 is SGHAT and CDR2 is FQNNGV in the germline V gene. The junction had 8 bases not matched to a gene; V was cut back by 5 bases and J by 3 bases. CDR3 length equals 15 residues. One entry per CDR3 protein, called by TCRdb with MiXCR from the 5' RACE reads. The table has more than 70,000 distinct CDR3 sequences, 9% to 12% seen once. This clonotype was detected ten times or more. Its matching antigen is unknown. The clonotype comes from a man aged 35 to 55 in good health. J is TRBJ1-1 and V is TRBV11-2, with 8 nucleotides matching TRBD1. The sample was PBMCs. The CDR3 coding sequence is TGTGCCAGCAGCACGGCTGACAGGGGAGACACTGAAGCTTTCTTT. Translating gives CASSTADRGDTEAFF.